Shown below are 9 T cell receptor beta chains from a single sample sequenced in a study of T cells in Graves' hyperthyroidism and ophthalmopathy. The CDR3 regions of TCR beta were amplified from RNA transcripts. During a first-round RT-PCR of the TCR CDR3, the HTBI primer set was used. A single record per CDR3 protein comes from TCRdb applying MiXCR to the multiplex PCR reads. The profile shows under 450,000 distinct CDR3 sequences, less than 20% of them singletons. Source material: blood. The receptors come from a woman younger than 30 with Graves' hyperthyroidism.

The CDR3 loop reads CASSQDPSGRFYEQYF. The CDR3 DNA sequence: TGTGCCAGCAGCCAAGACCCTAGCGGGAGGTTCTACGAGCAGTACTTC. The chain uses TRBV3-1 and TRBJ2-7; 11 bases align to TRBD2. The trim removed 0 bases at V and 3 bases at J, leaving 4 bases unmatched. CDR3 size: 16 residues. Germline V gives CDR1 LGHDT, CDR2 YNNKEL (reference sequence).

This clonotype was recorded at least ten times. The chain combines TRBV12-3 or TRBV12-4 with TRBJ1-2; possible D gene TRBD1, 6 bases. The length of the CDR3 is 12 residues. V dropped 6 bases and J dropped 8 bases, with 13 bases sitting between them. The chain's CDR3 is CASSSGVGGYTF. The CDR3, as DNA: TGTGCCAGCAGCTCAGGGGTAGGAGGCTACACCTTC.

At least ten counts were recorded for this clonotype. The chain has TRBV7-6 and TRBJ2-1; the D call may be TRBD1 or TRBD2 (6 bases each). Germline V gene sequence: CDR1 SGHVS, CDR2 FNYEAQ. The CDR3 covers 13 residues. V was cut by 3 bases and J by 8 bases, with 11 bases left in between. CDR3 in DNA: TGTGCCAGCAGCTTCTATAGGGGGGATGAGCAGTTCTTC. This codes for CASSFYRGDEQFF.

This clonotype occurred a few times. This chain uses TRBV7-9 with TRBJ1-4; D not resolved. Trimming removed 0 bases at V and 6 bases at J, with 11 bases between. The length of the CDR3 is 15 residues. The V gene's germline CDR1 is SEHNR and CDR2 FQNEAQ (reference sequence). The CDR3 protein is CASSLAISVYEKLFF. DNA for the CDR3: TGTGCCAGCAGCTTAGCTATCAGCGTCTATGAAAAACTGTTTTTT.

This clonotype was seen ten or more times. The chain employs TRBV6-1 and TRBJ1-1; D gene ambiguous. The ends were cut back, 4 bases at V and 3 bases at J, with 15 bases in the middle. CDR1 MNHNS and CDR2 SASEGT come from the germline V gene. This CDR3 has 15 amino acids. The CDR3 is CASSGEHYGDTEAFF. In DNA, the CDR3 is TGTGCCAGCAGTGGAGAGCATTATGGGGACACTGAAGCTTTCTTT.

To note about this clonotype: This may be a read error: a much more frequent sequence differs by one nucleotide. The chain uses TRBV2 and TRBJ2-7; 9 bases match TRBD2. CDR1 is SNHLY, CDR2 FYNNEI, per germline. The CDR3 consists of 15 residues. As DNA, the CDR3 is TGTGCCAACAGTGGGATTAGCGGGAGTTGGTCCGAGCAGTACTTC. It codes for CANSGISGSWSEQYF.

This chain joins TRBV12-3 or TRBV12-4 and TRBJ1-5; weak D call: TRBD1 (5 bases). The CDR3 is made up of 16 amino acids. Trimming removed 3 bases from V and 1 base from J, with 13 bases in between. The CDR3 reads CASSFRGEASNQPQHF. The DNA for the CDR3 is TGTGCCAGCAGTTTTCGGGGGGAGGCGAGCAATCAGCCCCAGCATTTT.

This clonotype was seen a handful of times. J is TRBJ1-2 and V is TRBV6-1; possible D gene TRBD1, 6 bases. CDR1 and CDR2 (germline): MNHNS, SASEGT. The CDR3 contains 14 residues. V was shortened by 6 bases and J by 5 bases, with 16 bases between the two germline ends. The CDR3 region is CASRVWEGGYGYTF. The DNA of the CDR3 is TGTGCCAGCAGGGTCTGGGAAGGGGGTTATGGCTACACCTTC.

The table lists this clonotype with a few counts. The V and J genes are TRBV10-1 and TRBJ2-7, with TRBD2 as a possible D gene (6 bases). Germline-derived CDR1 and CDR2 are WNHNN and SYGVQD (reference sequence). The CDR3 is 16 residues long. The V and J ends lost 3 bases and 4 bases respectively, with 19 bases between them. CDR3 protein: CASSEGVAGSPYEQYF. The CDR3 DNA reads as TGCGCCAGCAGTGAAGGGGTAGCCGGGAGTCCATACGAGCAGTACTTC.